This T cell receptor beta chain is from a study of cytomegalovirus exposure and HLA in healthy donors. Looking at the study overall: As an earlier analysis found, about 179 million T cells yielded over 95 million unique TCR beta sequences.

PCR employed 60 Vbeta and 13 Jbeta primers. Original handling: In a later analysis, the count reached 80 million or so unique TCR beta chains, with roughly 9.9 million shared. The data were produced by immunoSEQ multiplex PCR, yet TCRdb's version contains in-frame clones alone and is incomplete. The DNA was the basis for D and trimming; V, J and clone size are from that table. The sample has fewer than 250,000 clones; 70% to 80% are singletons. V was trimmed by 6 bases and J by 5 bases, leaving 20 bases between them. This CDR3 region has 16 residues. Germline V gene lookup returns CDR1 SNHLY and CDR2 FYNNEI.

The sequence came from a woman younger than 45 in good health and CMV-seropositive. The sequenced sample was PBMCs. The chain links TRBV2 to TRBJ1-5; no definite D call. CDR3 bases: TGTGCCAGCAGACATCGGAAGGGAGTTGTCCATCAGCCCCAGCATTTT. Its translation is CASRHRKGVVHQPQHF.